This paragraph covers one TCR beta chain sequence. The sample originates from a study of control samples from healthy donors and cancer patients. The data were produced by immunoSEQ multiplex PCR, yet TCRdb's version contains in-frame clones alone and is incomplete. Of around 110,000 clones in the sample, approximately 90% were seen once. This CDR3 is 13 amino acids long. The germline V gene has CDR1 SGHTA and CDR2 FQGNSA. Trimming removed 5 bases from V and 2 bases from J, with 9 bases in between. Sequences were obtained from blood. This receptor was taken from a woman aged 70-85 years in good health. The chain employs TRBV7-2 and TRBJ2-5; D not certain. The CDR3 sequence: CASSPFGQETQYF. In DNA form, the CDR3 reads TGTGCCAGCAGCCCATTCGGTCAAGAGACCCAGTACTTC.